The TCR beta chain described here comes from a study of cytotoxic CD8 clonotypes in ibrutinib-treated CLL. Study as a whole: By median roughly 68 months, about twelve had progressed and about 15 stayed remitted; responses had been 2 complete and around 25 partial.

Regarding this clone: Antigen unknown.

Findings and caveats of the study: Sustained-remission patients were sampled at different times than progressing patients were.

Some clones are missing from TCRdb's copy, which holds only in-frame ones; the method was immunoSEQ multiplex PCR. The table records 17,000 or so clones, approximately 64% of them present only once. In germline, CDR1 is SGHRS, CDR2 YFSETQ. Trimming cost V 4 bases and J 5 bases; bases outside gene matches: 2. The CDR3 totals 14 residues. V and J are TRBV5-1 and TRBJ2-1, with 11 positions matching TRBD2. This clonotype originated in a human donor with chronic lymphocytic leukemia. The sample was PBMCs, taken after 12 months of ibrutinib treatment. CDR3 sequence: CASSQTSGNNEQFF. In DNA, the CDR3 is TGCGCCAGCAGCCAGACTAGCGGGAACAATGAGCAGTTCTTC.